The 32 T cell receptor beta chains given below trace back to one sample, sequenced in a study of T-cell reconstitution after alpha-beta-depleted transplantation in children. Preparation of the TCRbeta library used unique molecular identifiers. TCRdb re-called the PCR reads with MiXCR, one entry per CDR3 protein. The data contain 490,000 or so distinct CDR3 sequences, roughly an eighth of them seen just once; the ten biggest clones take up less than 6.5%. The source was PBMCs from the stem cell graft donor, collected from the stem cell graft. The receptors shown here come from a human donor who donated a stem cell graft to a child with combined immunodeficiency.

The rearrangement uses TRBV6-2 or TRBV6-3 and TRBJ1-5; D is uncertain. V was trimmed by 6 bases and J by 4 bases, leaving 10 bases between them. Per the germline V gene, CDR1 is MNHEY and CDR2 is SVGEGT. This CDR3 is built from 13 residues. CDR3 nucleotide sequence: TGTGCCAGCAGAAAGGACGGTAATCAGCCCCAGCATTTT. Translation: CASRKDGNQPQHF.

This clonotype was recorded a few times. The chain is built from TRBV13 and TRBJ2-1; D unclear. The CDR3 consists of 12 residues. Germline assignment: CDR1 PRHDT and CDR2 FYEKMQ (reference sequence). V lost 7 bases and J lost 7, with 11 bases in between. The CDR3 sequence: CASTLRANEQFF. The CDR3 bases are TGTGCCAGCACCCTACGGGCTAATGAGCAGTTCTTC.

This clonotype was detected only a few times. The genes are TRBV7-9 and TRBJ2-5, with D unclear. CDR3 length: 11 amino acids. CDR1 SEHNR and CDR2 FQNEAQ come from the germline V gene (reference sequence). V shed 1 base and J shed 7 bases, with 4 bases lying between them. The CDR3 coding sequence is TGTGCCAGCAGCTTAGAGCTGACCCAGTACTTC. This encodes CASSLELTQYF.

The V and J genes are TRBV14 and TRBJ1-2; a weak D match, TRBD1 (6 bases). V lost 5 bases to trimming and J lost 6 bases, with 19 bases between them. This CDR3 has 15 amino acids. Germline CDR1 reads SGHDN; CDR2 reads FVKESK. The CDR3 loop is CASSTLGGSIDGYTF. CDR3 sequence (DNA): TGTGCCAGCAGCACACTAGGGGGGTCTATCGATGGCTACACCTTC.

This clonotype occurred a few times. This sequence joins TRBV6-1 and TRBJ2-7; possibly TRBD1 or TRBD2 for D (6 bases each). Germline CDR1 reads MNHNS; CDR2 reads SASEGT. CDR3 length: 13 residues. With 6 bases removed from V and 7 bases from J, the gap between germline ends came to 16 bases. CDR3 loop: CASRLTGATEQYF. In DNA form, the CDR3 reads TGTGCCAGCAGGCTAACGGGGGCGACGGAGCAGTACTTC.

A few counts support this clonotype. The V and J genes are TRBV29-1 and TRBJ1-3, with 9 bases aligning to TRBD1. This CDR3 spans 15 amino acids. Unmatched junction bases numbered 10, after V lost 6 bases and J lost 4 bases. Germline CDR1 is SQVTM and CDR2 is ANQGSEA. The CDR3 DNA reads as TGCAGCGTGGCCCCCGGGACAGGGTCAGGAAACACCATATATTTT. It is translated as CSVAPGTGSGNTIYF.

The CDR3 region is CASSLFRGNSYEQYF. CDR3 DNA sequence: TGTGCCAGCAGCTTATTCAGGGGGAATTCCTACGAGCAGTACTTC. The V gene is TRBV11-2, the J gene TRBJ2-7; 7 bases match TRBD1. The CDR3 spans 15 residues. V was pared by 2 bases and J by 1 base, with 5 bases of the junction left unmatched. Germline-derived CDR1 and CDR2 are SGHAT and FQNNGV.

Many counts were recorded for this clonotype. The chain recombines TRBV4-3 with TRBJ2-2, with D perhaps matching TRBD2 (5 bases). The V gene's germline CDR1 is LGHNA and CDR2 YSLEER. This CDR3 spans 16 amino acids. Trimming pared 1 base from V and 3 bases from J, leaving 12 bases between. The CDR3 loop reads CASSQAITRDTGELFF. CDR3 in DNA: TGCGCCAGCAGCCAAGCAATCACGCGGGACACCGGGGAGCTGTTTTTT.

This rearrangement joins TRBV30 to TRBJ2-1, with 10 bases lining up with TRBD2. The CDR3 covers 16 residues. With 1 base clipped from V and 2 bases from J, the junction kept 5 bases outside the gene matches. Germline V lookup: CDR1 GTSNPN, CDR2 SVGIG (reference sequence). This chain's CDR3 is CAWSERTSGPYNEQFF. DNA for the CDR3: TGTGCCTGGAGTGAGCGGACTAGCGGTCCCTACAATGAGCAGTTCTTC.

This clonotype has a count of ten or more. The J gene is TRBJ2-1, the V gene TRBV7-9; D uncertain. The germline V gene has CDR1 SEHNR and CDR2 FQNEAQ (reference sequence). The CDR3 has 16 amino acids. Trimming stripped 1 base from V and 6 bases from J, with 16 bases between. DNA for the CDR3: TGTGCCAGCAGCTTAGGCAGGAAGACCCAATCCAATGAGCAGTTCTTC. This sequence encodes CASSLGRKTQSNEQFF.

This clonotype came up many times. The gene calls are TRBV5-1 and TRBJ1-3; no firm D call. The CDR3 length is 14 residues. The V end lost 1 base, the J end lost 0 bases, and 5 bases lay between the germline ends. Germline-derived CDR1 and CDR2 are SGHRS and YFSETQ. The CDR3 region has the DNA TGCGCCAGCAGCTTGACGGACTCTGGAAACACCATATATTTT. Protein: CASSLTDSGNTIYF.

The CDR3 nucleotides are TGTGCCAGCAGCTTACCGGCCGGGACTAGGGAGTACAATGAGCAGTTCTTC. This gives the protein CASSLPAGTREYNEQFF. The chain carries TRBV7-8 and TRBJ2-1, with TRBD2 matching 8 bases. Germline V lookup: CDR1 SGHVS, CDR2 FQNEAQ. V lost 2 bases, J lost 4 bases, and 10 bases stayed unmatched. This CDR3 is built from 17 residues.

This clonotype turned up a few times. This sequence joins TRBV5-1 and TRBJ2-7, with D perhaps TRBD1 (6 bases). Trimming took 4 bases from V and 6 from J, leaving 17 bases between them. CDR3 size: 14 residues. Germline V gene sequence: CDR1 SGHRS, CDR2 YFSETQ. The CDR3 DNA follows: TGCGCCAGCAGCACCGGACAGCCGGCCATCGAGCAGTACTTC. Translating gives CASSTGQPAIEQYF.

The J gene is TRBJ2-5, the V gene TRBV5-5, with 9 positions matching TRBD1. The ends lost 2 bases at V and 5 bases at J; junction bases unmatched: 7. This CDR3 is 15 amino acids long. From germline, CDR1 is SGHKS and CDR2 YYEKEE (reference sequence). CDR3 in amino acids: CASSFYGQGLETQYF. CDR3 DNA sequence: TGTGCCAGCAGCTTCTACGGACAGGGGTTGGAGACCCAGTACTTC.

The CDR3 here is CASSSQDYEQYF. The DNA for the CDR3 is TGTGCCAGCAGCTCACAGGACTACGAGCAGTACTTC. J is TRBJ2-7 and V is TRBV7-9, with a tentative D call TRBD1 (5 bases). Germline CDR1 and CDR2: SEHNR and FQNEAQ (reference sequence). CDR3 size: 12 residues. Deletions cut 4 bases from V and 3 bases from J, with 7 bases between.

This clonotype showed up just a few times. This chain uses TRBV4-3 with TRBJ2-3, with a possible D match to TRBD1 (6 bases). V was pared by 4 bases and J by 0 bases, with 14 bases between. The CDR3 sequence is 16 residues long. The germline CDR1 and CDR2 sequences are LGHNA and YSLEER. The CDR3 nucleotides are TGCGCCAGCAGCCCCGGACAGTTTTCAAGCACAGATACGCAGTATTTT. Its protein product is CASSPGQFSSTDTQYF.

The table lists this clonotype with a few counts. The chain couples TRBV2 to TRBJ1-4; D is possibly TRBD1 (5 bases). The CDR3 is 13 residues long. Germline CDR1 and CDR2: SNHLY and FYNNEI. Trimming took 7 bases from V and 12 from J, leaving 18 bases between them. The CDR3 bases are TGTGCCAGCACCCGATCTCCCTGGGGGGAACTGTTTTTT. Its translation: CASTRSPWGELFF.

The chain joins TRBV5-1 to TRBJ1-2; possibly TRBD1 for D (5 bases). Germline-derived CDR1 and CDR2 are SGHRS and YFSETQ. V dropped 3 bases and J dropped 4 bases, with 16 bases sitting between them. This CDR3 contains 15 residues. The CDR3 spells CASSSNTGTVYGYTF. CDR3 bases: TGCGCCAGCAGCTCTAATACCGGGACGGTCTATGGCTACACCTTC.

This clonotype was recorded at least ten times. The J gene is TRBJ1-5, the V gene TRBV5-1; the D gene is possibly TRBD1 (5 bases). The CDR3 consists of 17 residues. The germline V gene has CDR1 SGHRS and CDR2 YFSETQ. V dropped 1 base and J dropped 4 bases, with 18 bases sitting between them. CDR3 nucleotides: TGCGCCAGCAGCTTGCACCCGATTGGGGGGATAAATCAGCCCCAGCATTTT. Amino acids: CASSLHPIGGINQPQHF.

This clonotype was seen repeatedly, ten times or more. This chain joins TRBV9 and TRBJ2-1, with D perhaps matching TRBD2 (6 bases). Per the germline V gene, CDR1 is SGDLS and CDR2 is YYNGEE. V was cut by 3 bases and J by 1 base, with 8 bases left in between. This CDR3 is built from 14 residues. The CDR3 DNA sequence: TGTGCCAGCAGCGGGGGGAGGTCCTACAATGAGCAGTTCTTC. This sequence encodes CASSGGRSYNEQFF.

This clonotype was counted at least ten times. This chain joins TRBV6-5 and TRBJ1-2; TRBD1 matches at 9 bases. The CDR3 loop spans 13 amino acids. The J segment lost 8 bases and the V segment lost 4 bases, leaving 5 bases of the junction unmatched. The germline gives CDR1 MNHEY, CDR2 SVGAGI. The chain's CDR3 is CASSWDRDGGYTF. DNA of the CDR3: TGTGCCAGCAGTTGGGACAGGGATGGGGGCTACACCTTC.

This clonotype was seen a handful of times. CDR3 sequence: CASSQGTAGTGAYEQYF. The CDR3 DNA reads as TGTGCCAGCAGTCAAGGGACTGCCGGGACAGGAGCCTACGAGCAGTACTTC. The V gene is TRBV12-3 or TRBV12-4, the J gene TRBJ2-7; TRBD1 aligns across 8 bases. Losses at the gene ends were 5 bases for V and 2 bases for J; bases not matched to a gene: 14. CDR3 length: 17 residues.

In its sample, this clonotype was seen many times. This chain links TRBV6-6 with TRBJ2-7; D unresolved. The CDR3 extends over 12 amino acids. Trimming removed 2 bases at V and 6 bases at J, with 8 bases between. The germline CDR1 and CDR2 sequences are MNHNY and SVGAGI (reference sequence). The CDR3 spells CASSYGGSEQYF. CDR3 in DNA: TGTGCCAGCAGTTACGGTGGGTCCGAGCAGTACTTC.

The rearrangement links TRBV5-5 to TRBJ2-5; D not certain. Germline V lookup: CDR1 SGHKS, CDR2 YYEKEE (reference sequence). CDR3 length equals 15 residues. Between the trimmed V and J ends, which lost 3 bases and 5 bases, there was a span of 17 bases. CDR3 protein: CASSSPRIAGETQYF. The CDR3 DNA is TGTGCCAGCAGCTCTCCCAGGATAGCCGGGGAGACCCAGTACTTC.

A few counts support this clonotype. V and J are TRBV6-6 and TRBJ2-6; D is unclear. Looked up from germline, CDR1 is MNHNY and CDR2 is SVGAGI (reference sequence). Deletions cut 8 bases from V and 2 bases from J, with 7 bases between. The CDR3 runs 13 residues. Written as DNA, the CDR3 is TGTGCCAGCGCCTTACCTGGGGCCAACGTCCTGACTTTC. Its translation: CASALPGANVLTF.

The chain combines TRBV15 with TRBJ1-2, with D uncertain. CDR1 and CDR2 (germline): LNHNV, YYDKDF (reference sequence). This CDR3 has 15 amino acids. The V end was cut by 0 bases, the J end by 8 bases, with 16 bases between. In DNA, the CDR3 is TGTGCCACCAGCAGAGATCAAATGGAGGGAAGGGGCTACACCTTC. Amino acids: CATSRDQMEGRGYTF.

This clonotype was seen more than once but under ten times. CDR3: CASSRASGTYNEQFF. The CDR3, as DNA: TGCGCCAGCAGTAGGGCTAGCGGGACTTACAATGAGCAGTTCTTC. The gene calls are TRBV5-1 and TRBJ2-1; 9 bases are a match to TRBD2. CDR1 and CDR2 (germline): SGHRS, YFSETQ. V lost 5 bases to trimming and J lost 4 bases; unmatched junction nucleotides: 7. The CDR3 extends over 15 amino acids.

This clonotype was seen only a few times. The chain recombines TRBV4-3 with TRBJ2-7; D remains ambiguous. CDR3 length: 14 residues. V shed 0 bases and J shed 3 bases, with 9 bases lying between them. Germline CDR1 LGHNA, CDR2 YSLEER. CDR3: CASSQEGRLYEQYF. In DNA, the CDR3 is TGCGCCAGCAGCCAAGAAGGGCGGCTCTACGAGCAGTACTTC.

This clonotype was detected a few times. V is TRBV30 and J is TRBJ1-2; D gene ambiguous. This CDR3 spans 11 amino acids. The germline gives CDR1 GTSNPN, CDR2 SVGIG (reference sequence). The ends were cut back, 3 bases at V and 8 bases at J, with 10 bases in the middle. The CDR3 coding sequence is TGTGCCTGGAGCTCGGGGATCGGCTACACCTTC. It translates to CAWSSGIGYTF.

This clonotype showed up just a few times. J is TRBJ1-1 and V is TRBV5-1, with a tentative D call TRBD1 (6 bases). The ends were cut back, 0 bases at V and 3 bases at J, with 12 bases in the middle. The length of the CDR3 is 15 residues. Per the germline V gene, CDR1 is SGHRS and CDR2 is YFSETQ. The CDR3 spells CASSLGQGPYTEAFF. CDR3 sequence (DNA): TGCGCCAGCAGCTTGGGTCAGGGGCCCTACACTGAAGCTTTCTTT.

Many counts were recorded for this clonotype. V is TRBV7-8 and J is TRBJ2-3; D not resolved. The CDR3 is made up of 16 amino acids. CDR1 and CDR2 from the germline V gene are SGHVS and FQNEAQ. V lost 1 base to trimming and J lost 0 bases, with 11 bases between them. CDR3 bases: TGTGCCAGCAGCTTAGACATAGGGCCTAGCACAGATACGCAGTATTTT. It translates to CASSLDIGPSTDTQYF.

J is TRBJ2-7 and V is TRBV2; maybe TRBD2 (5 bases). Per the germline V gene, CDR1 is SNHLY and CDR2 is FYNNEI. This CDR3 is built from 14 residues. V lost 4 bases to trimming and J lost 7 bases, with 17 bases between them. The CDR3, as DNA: TGTGCCAGCAGTGTCGGGGTCCCCTGGAAGGAGCAGTACTTC. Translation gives CASSVGVPWKEQYF.